The clone carrying this TCR beta chain was seen once. This record belongs to a study of blood T cell repertoires in COVID-19. Across the whole study: Whether acute or convalescent, the COVID-19 samples came from the United States, Italy and Spain.

The V gene's germline CDR1 is LNHDA and CDR2 SQIVND (reference sequence). CDR3 size: 16 residues. J gave up 2 bases and V 1 base, and 5 bases lay outside the gene matches. Only in-frame clones appear in the TCRdb table, and some are missing; sequencing was by immunoSEQ multiplex PCR. The sample records a few hundred thousand clones, 85% to 90% being singletons. Ages ranged from about 18 to 89 years, with residence in 24 US areas. The study assigned cohorts using participant-reported clinical history. Donors in Cohort 3 who had recovered were those with two negative PCRs, healthcare professional clearance, or resolution of their symptoms.

The clonotype originates from a man aged 40-50 years who had recovered from COVID-19. V and J are TRBV19 and TRBJ1-5, with TRBD1 matching over 7 bases. The sequenced material came from PBMCs or T cells enriched from blood (not recorded which). The CDR3 nucleotides read TGTGCCAGTAGTATAGGTGGGACAGCCGGCAATCAGCCCCAGCATTTT. Protein sequence: CASSIGGTAGNQPQHF.